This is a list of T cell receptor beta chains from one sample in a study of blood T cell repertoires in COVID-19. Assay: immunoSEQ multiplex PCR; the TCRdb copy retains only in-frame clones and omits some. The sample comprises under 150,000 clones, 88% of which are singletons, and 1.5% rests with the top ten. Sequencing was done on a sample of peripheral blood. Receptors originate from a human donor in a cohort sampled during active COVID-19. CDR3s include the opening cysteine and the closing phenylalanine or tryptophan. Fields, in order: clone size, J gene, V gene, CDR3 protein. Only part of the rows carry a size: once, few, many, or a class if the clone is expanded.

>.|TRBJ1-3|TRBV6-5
CASSNPTGAGNTIYF
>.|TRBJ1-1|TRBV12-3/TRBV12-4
CASSLGGFTEAFF
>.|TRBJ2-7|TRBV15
CATSREWGTSYEQYF
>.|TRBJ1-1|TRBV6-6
CASTLHLNTEAFF
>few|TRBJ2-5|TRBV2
CASRPGTGGFTETQYF
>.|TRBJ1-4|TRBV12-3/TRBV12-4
CASRETANEKLFF
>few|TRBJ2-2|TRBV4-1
CASSQEGAGEYTGELFF
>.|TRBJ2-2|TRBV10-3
CAISSGTGDAGELFF
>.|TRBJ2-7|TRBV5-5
CASSLRGQGFYEQYF
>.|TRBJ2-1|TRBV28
CASSFTGKLYNEQFF
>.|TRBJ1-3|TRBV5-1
CASSPGGHNSGNTIYF
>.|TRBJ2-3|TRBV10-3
CAISDRVDTDTQYF
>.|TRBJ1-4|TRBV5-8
CASSPRTGTNEKLFF
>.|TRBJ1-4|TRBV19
CASSIGRGSTNEKLFF
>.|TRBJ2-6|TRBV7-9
CASSVPYQAISGANVLTF
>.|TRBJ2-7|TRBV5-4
CASSEKTGIAAYEQYF
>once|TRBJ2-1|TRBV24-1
CATSDPTGTGGYNEQFF